Listed here is a single T cell receptor (beta chain). Germline CDR1 is SGHRS and CDR2 is YFSETQ. This CDR3 spans 14 amino acids. V shed 3 bases and J shed 4 bases, with 13 bases lying between them. The sample belongs to a study of T cell responses to AZD1222 COVID-19 vaccine. TCRdb's table, derived via immunoSEQ multiplex PCR, lists solely in-frame clones and lacks some. The sample holds more than 85,000 clones, roughly 87% seen once. This chain links TRBV5-1 with TRBJ1-2; D remains unclear. The TCR was taken from an adult who received the AZD1222 COVID-19 vaccine. The specimen comprised peripheral blood, sampled 28 days after the second AZD1222 dose. DNA of the CDR3: TGCGCCAGCAGCTCAAGTGACACTCTCTATGGCTACACCTTC. Encoded protein: CASSSSDTLYGYTF.